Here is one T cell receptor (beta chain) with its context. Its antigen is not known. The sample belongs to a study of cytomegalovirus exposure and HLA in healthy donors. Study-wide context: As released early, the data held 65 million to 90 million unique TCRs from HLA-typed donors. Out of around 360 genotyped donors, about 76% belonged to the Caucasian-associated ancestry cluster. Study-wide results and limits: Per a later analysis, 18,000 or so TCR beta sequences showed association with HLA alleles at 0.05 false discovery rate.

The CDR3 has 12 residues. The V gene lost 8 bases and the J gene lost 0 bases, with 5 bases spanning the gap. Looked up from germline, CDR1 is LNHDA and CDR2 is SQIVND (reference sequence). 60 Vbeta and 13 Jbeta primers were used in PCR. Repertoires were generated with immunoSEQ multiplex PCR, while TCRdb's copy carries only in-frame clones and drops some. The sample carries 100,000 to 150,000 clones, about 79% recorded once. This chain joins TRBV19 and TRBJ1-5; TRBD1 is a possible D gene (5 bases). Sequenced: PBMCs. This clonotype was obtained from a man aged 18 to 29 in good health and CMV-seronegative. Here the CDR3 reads CASDSSNQPQHF. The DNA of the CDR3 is TGTGCCAGTGACAGTAGCAATCAGCCCCAGCATTTT. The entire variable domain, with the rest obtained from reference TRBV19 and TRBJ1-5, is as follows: DGGITQSPKYLFRKEGQNVTLSCEQNLNHDAMYWYRQDPGQGLRLIYYSQIVNDFQKGDIAEGYSVSREKKESFPLTVTSAQKNPTAFYLCASDSSNQPQHFGDGTRLSIL.